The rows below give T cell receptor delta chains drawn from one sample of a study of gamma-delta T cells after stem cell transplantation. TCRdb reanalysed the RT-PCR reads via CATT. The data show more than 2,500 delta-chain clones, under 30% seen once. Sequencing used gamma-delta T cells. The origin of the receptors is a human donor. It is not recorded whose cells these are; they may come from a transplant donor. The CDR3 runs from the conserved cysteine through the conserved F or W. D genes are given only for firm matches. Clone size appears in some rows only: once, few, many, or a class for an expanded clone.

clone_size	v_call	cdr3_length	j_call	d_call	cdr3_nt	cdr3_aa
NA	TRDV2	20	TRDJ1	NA	TGTGCCTGTGACGCCCGTAGTACCAGTACTGGGTACTTTTACACCGATAAACTCATCTTT	CACDARSTSTGYFYTDKLIF
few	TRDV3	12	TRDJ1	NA	TGTGCCTCCCCACTCGGGGGGAATAAACTCATCTTT	CASPLGGNKLIF
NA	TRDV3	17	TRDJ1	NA	TGTGCCTTCGCCTTCCTAAATGGGCTACTGGGGAGCGATAAACTCATCTTT	CAFAFLNGLLGSDKLIF
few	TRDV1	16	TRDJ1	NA	TGTGCTCTTGGGGAGGTACGATACGGATTCCCCGATAAACTCATCTTT	CALGEVRYGFPDKLIF
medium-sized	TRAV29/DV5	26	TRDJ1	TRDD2	TGTGCAGCAAAGCCGAAGTTTCCTATGCCTTCCTACGTGGCGGGGGCCCCGTGTCCGTACACCGATAAACTCATCTTT	CAAKPKFPMPSYVAGAPCPYTDKLIF
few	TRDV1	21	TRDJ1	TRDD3	TGTGCTCTTGGGGAACTTAAGTCAACCCACTGGGGATCCAGGCCCGCCGATAAACTCATCTTT	CALGELKSTHWGSRPADKLIF
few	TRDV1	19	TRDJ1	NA	TGTGCTCTTGGGGGGAACTGGGCCGGGGGCCGTTTCTACACCGATAAACTCATCTTT	CALGGNWAGGRFYTDKLIF
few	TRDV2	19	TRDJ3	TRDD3	TGTGCCTGTGATAGTGCTGGGGGTCCTAGCTCCTGGGACACCCGACAGATGTTTTTC	CACDSAGGPSSWDTRQMFF
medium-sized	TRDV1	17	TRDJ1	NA	TGTGCTCTTGGGGGTTTCCAGAAACGGTGTGTTACCGATAAACTCATCTTT	CALGGFQKRCVTDKLIF
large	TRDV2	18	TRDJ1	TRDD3	TGTGCCTGTGACACTCTTACTGGGGGATCGCTATGGACCGATAAACTCATCTTT	CACDTLTGGSLWTDKLIF
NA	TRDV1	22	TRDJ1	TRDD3	TGTGCTCTTGAGGAAGCAACGCTTCCCCCTGTACTGGGGGATCTTTCGACCGATAAACTCATCTTT	CALEEATLPPVLGDLSTDKLIF
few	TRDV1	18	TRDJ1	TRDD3	TGTGCTCTTGGGAACCCCCGGGGATACTTCATTTACACCGATAAACTCATCTTT	CALGNPRGYFIYTDKLIF
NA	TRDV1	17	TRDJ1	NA	TGTGCTCTTGGGGAACTAGGGGAGCCTGCTTACACCGATAAACTCATCTTT	CALGELGEPAYTDKLIF
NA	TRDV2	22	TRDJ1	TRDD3	TGTGCCTGTGACCTCATTCCTACTGGGGGATACGGGGGCCTCGGGGGACCCGATAAACTCATCTTT	CACDLIPTGGYGGLGGPDKLIF
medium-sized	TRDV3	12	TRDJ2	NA	TGTGCCTTTGGGGGATTGACAGCACAACTCTTCTTT	CAFGGLTAQLFF
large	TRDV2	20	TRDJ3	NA	TGTGCCTGTGACACTCCGTGGGGGTCACCACCCTCCTGGGACACCCGACAGATGTTTTTC	CACDTPWGSPPSWDTRQMFF
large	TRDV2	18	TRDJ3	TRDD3	TGTGCCTGTGACACCTGGGGGATATCCTCCTGGGACACCCGACAGATGTTTTTC	CACDTWGISSWDTRQMFF
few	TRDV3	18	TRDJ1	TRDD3	TGTGCCTCTAAATTCCCCCTACTGGGGGATTTGTTCACCGATAAACTCATCTTT	CASKFPLLGDLFTDKLIF
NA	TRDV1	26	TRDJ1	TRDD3	TGTGCTCTTGGGGAACCCCTCCGGTTCACGCTACTGGGGGAAATACCTATAGTGGGACCCACCGATAAACTCATCTTT	CALGEPLRFTLLGEIPIVGPTDKLIF
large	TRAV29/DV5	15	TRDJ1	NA	TGTGCAGCAAGCGCGGGGTGGTGGATCCCCGATAAACTCATCTTT	CAASAGWWIPDKLIF
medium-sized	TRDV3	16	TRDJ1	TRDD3	TGTGCCTTTACAATCTGGGGCCCGGCGGGGGGATGTAAACTCATCTTT	CAFTIWGPAGGCKLIF
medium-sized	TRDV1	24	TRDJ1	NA	TGTGCTCTTGGGGAACTCGGGAGATGGAGAGCATTCCGAGGACTCCTCTACAGGGGCTTAAAACTCATCTTT	CALGELGRWRAFRGLLYRGLKLIF
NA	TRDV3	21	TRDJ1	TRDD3	TGTGCCTCTTTTACTTCGGTACGAATGGGGGATAGCCCCTACTACACCGATAAACTCATCTTT	CASFTSVRMGDSPYYTDKLIF
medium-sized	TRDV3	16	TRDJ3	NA	TGTGCCTTTAGCCGAGTACGGTCCTGGGACACCCGACAGATGTTTTTC	CAFSRVRSWDTRQMFF
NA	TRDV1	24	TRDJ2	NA	TGTGCTCTTGGGGAACTACGGTCCCTCCTACCGTGGATACGGCTTGTGCTTTTGACAGCACAACTCTTCTTT	CALGELRSLLPWIRLVLLTAQLFF
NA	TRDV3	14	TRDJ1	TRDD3	TGTGCCCGCGGGGATACCGGATACACCGATAAACTCATCTTT	CARGDTGYTDKLIF
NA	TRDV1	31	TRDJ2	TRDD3	TGTGCTCTTGGGGAAGGGGGAGTAAGGATTCCTACGGCTCTTCCGTTACTCTACTGGGGGATACTGGAAGCTTTGACAGCACAACTCTTCTTT	CALGEGGVRIPTALPLLYWGILEALTAQLFF
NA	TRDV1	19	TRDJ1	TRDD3	TGTGCTCTTGGGGAAAATCTGCGAGCCTGGGGGATTTACACCGATAAACTCATCTTT	CALGENLRAWGIYTDKLIF
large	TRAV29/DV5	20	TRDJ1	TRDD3	TGTGCAGCAAGCGGTGGGGCGGCCCGACTGGGGGCCTTGAACACCGATAAACTCATCTTT	CAASGGAARLGALNTDKLIF
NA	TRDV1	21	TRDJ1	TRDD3	TGTGCCCTTGGGGAACTATTCCCATTGGGGGATATAGGGGCCTACACCGATAAACACATCTTT	CALGELFPLGDIGAYTDKHIF
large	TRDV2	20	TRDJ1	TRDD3	TGTGCCTGTGTAGGTCCACTTACTGGGGGATCCGCGAGGTACACCGATAAACTCATCTTT	CACVGPLTGGSARYTDKLIF
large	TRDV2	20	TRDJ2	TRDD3	TGTGCCTGTGACACCCTTCTACACTCGGGGATACTCCATGGGACAGCACAACTCTTCTTT	CACDTLLHSGILHGTAQLFF
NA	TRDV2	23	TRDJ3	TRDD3	TGTGCCTGTGGTGTGACTGGGGGATACGCCGAATTCCCTAGCTCCTGGGACACCCGACAGATGTTTTTC	CACGVTGGYAEFPSSWDTRQMFF
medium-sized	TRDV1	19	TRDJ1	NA	TGTGCTCTTGGGGGTTTGTCTACGGTCTGCGAGGATGGCTCCTATAAACTCATCTTT	CALGGLSTVCEDGSYKLIF
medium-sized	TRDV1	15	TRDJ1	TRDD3	TGTGCTCTTTCCTGCGCCTGGGGGGTTACCGATAAACTCATCTTT	CALSCAWGVTDKLIF
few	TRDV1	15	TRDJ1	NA	TGTGCTCTTGGGGAACGCCTAGGGGATACCGATAAACTCATCTTT	CALGERLGDTDKLIF
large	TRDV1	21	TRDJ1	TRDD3	TGTGCTCTTGGGGAACTTTCCCCACTAATTCGGGGATATCCGTACACCGATAAACTCATCTTT	CALGELSPLIRGYPYTDKLIF
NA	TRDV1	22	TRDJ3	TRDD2	TGTGCTCTTGGGACCCAGCCTTCCTTAAACTCCCCGAGCTCCTGGGACACCCGACAGATGTTTTTC	CALGTQPSLNSPSSWDTRQMFF
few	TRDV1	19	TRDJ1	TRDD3	TGTGCTCTTGGGGGCGCGCCCGTTTACTGGGGGATTAACACCGATAAACTCATCTTT	CALGGAPVYWGINTDKLIF
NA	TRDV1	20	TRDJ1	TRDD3	TGTGCTCTTGGGGACTTCCGTAGGGGGATACGCCGGAGGAAGACCGATAAACTCATCTTT	CALGDFRRGIRRRKTDKLIF
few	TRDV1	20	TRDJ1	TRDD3	TGTGCTCTTGGGGGAGGGAACTTCGTACTGGGGGATATGAGCACCGATAAACTCATCTTT	CALGGGNFVLGDMSTDKLIF
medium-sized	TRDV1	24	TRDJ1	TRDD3	TGTGCTCTTGGGGAATTCTCTTCCTTTACCCCTTACTGGGGGTTAACCGAGTACACCGATAAACTCATCTTT	CALGEFSSFTPYWGLTEYTDKLIF
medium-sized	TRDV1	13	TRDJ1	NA	TGTGCTCTTGGGGAACTGGGCGCGGATAAACTCATCTTT	CALGELGADKLIF
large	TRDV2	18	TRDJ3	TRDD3	TGTGCCTGTGACACCTGGGGGATAAAATCCTGGGACACCCGACAGATGTTTTTC	CACDTWGIKSWDTRQMFF
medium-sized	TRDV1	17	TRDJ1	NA	TGTGCTCTTGGGGCTAGACTTCCTCAGTACTGGGCCGATAAACTCATCTTT	CALGARLPQYWADKLIF
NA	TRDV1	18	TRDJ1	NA	TGTGCTCTTGGGGAGGGATTCCTACGCTGGGGATACACCGGTAAACTCATCTTT	CALGEGFLRWGYTGKLIF
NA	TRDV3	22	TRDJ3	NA	TGTGCCTTTAGAAGGTGTGGTAGGTCCGGGAGGATGGGCTCCTGGGACACCCGACAGATGTTTTTC	CAFRRCGRSGRMGSWDTRQMFF
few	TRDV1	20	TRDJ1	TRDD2	TGCGCTCTTGGGGGACGACCTTCCTACCCTAACTGGGCCCCATGTACCAAACTCATCTTT	CALGGRPSYPNWAPCTKLIF
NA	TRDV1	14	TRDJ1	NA	TGTGCTCTTGGGGAACTTCCCATTACCGATAAACTCATCTTT	CALGELPITDKLIF
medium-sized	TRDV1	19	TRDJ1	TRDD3	TGTGCTCTTGGGGCTTCTTTACGCACTGGGGGAAAAAACACCGATAAACTCATCTTT	CALGASLRTGGKNTDKLIF
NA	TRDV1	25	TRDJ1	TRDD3	TGTGCTCTTGGGGAGATAGAAAGCTCCGTTGGTCTGGGGGTCTTAATCCCCATGTATACCGATAAACTCATCTTT	CALGEIESSVGLGVLIPMYTDKLIF
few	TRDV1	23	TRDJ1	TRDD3	TGTGCTCTTGGGGAAGGGGAAGAGACTAACGCACTGGGGGATACTCCGTACACCGATAAACACATCTTT	CALGEGEETNALGDTPYTDKHIF
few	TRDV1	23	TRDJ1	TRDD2	TGTGCTCTTGGGGAACTTTATAATCTTCCTACAGTGGGAACGCGGCTGTACACCGATAAACTCATCTTT	CALGELYNLPTVGTRLYTDKLIF
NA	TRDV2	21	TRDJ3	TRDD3	TGTGCCTGTGACACCGTACTGGGGGATACGTATTGCTCCTGGGACACCCGACCGATGTTTTTT	CACDTVLGDTYCSWDTRPMFF
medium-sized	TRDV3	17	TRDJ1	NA	TGTGCCTTTATTCGGGGAGCTGGGGCCTTCCCGGGCGATAAACTCATCTTT	CAFIRGAGAFPGDKLIF
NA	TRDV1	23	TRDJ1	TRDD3	TGTGCTCTTGGACCTCCAAATTATTCCTACTGGGGGATAAAGGGAAGGGGAACCGATAAACTCATCTTT	CALGPPNYSYWGIKGRGTDKLIF
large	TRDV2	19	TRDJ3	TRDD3	TGTGCCTGTGACACCGTGATGGGGGATACGCCCTGGGACACCCGACAGATGTTTTTC	CACDTVMGDTPWDTRQMFF